The rows below give T cell receptor beta chains drawn from one sample of a study of T-cell memory formation after mild COVID-19. TCRdb independently ran MiXCR on the 5' RACE reads; one entry per CDR3 protein. The sample lists about 470,000 distinct CDR3 sequences, 20% to 30% occurring once. Sequenced: PBMCs or a T cell subset sorted from them (not recorded which). The source is an adult woman who had mild COVID-19 (a few samples of this study predate the infection). Cell type and time point are not known. The CDR3 runs from the conserved cysteine through the conserved F or W. The D gene is left open where the match is weak. Rows give clone size only sometimes, using once, few, many, or a class for an expanded clone.

D gene | CDR3 length | J gene | V gene | clone size | CDR3 protein
. | 13 | TRBJ2-3 | TRBV20-1 | many | CSAQGPDTDTQYF
. | 14 | TRBJ2-2 | TRBV4-1 | . | CASRRWARDGELFF
. | 15 | TRBJ2-7 | TRBV25-1 | few | CASSGRSGRPYEQYF
. | 13 | TRBJ2-2 | TRBV7-3 | . | CASSRGGPGELFF
. | 14 | TRBJ2-2 | TRBV29-1 | many | CSVRSQRYTGELFF
. | 14 | TRBJ2-3 | TRBV15 | few | CATSRTILTDTQYF
. | 13 | TRBJ1-6 | TRBV20-1 | . | CSARYPSSSPLHF
TRBD2 | 15 | TRBJ2-7 | TRBV20-1 | . | CSAEELAGNTYEQYF
TRBD1 | 15 | TRBJ1-1 | TRBV7-2 | . | CASSLLGGGVGEAFF
. | 17 | TRBJ2-3 | TRBV6-2/TRBV6-3 | few | CASSYLRGSRWTDTQYF
. | 14 | TRBJ2-7 | TRBV10-3 | few | CATTKSGPQYEQYF
. | 15 | TRBJ2-2 | TRBV11-2 | . | CASSERQDWPGELFF
TRBD2 | 16 | TRBJ2-2 | TRBV7-8 | . | CASSLYKREGTGELFF
TRBD2 | 16 | TRBJ2-1 | TRBV6-5 | . | CASSFSGRAPYNEQFF
. | 17 | TRBJ2-3 | TRBV24-1 | few | CATSEPKQGASTDTQYF
. | 15 | TRBJ1-2 | TRBV20-1 | few | CSARPRVDRHYGYTF
. | 16 | TRBJ2-2 | TRBV5-4 | . | CASSLGVRVNTGELFF
TRBD2 | 16 | TRBJ2-3 | TRBV5-6 | . | CASSLDLAGVGDTQYF
TRBD1 | 16 | TRBJ2-3 | TRBV13 | few | CASSPSRTGGGDTQYF
TRBD1 | 13 | TRBJ1-2 | TRBV5-1 | . | CASSWDRDYGYTF
TRBD1 | 16 | TRBJ1-1 | TRBV12-3/TRBV12-4 | . | CASSLDLGQGAGEAFF
. | 13 | TRBJ1-1 | TRBV3-1 | . | CASSQDSRAEAFF
TRBD2 | 16 | TRBJ2-5 | TRBV30 | . | CAWSEGGLAGVETQYF
. | 12 | TRBJ2-5 | TRBV29-1 | . | CSVVVAQETQYF
TRBD1 | 18 | TRBJ2-5 | TRBV14 | . | CASSQSPTGGKVIETQYF
TRBD1 | 12 | TRBJ2-7 | TRBV7-8 | few | CASGPDRAEQYF
. | 13 | TRBJ2-1 | TRBV5-5 | . | CASSLERYNEQFF
. | 14 | TRBJ1-1 | TRBV11-2 | . | CASSFKRKNTEAFF
. | 15 | TRBJ2-7 | TRBV10-3 | few | CAISESEGISYEQYF
TRBD2 | 18 | TRBJ2-3 | TRBV11-2 | . | CASSLGPSTSGITDTQYF
TRBD2 | 15 | TRBJ2-7 | TRBV5-6 | few | CASSLLASGTYEQYF
. | 14 | TRBJ2-5 | TRBV6-1 | few | CASSEGMEEETQYF
. | 14 | TRBJ2-7 | TRBV4-1 | few | CASSLTGESYEQYF
. | 13 | TRBJ1-2 | TRBV5-5 | many | CASSLGGYDGYTF
TRBD1 | 13 | TRBJ1-2 | TRBV27 | . | CASSLARGLGYTF
TRBD1 | 14 | TRBJ2-7 | TRBV7-7 | . | CASSYSTGVDEQYF
. | 16 | TRBJ2-7 | TRBV5-1 | many | CASSLFSAGNSYEQYF
TRBD2 | 16 | TRBJ2-1 | TRBV20-1 | . | CSASGTSGRVGNEQFF
. | 12 | TRBJ2-7 | TRBV6-6 | few | CASQSGLGEQYF
. | 13 | TRBJ2-3 | TRBV7-2 | . | CASSSEPLDTQYF
TRBD1 | 15 | TRBJ1-1 | TRBV12-3/TRBV12-4 | . | CASSQGQGANTEAFF
. | 16 | TRBJ2-3 | TRBV24-1 | . | CATSDPGTGNTDTQYF
TRBD2 | 13 | TRBJ2-5 | TRBV20-1 | few | CSARRTSQETQYF
TRBD1 | 15 | TRBJ2-7 | TRBV18 | few | CASSTTGQGILEQYF
. | 16 | TRBJ2-1 | TRBV24-1 | few | CATSDFRRSEHNEQFF
TRBD1 | 15 | TRBJ2-1 | TRBV24-1 | . | CATSDFGQGGWEQFF
. | 14 | TRBJ2-7 | TRBV7-9 | . | CASSLQSLSYEQYF
. | 13 | TRBJ1-1 | TRBV5-1 | . | CASSSYPSTEAFF
. | 16 | TRBJ2-4 | TRBV12-5 | . | CASGLERGLAKNIQYF
. | 15 | TRBJ2-7 | TRBV10-3 | . | CAISESGGRAYEQYF
. | 16 | TRBJ2-1 | TRBV27 | few | CASSFPGTLSRDEQFF
TRBD2 | 15 | TRBJ2-7 | TRBV29-1 | . | CSVKTGTSGTYEQYF
. | 13 | TRBJ2-1 | TRBV7-9 | . | CASSLGAGDEQFF
. | 12 | TRBJ1-2 | TRBV7-6 | few | CASSLQGFGYTF
. | 15 | TRBJ2-1 | TRBV5-5 | . | CASRLDSPWANEQFF
. | 16 | TRBJ2-2 | TRBV4-3 | . | CASSPDRLSSGGELFF
. | 14 | TRBJ2-7 | TRBV9 | few | CASSVGFSGNEQYF
TRBD1 | 15 | TRBJ2-2 | TRBV24-1 | few | CATSGDRANTGELFF
. | 9 | TRBJ2-1 | TRBV2 | once | CASSEWQFF